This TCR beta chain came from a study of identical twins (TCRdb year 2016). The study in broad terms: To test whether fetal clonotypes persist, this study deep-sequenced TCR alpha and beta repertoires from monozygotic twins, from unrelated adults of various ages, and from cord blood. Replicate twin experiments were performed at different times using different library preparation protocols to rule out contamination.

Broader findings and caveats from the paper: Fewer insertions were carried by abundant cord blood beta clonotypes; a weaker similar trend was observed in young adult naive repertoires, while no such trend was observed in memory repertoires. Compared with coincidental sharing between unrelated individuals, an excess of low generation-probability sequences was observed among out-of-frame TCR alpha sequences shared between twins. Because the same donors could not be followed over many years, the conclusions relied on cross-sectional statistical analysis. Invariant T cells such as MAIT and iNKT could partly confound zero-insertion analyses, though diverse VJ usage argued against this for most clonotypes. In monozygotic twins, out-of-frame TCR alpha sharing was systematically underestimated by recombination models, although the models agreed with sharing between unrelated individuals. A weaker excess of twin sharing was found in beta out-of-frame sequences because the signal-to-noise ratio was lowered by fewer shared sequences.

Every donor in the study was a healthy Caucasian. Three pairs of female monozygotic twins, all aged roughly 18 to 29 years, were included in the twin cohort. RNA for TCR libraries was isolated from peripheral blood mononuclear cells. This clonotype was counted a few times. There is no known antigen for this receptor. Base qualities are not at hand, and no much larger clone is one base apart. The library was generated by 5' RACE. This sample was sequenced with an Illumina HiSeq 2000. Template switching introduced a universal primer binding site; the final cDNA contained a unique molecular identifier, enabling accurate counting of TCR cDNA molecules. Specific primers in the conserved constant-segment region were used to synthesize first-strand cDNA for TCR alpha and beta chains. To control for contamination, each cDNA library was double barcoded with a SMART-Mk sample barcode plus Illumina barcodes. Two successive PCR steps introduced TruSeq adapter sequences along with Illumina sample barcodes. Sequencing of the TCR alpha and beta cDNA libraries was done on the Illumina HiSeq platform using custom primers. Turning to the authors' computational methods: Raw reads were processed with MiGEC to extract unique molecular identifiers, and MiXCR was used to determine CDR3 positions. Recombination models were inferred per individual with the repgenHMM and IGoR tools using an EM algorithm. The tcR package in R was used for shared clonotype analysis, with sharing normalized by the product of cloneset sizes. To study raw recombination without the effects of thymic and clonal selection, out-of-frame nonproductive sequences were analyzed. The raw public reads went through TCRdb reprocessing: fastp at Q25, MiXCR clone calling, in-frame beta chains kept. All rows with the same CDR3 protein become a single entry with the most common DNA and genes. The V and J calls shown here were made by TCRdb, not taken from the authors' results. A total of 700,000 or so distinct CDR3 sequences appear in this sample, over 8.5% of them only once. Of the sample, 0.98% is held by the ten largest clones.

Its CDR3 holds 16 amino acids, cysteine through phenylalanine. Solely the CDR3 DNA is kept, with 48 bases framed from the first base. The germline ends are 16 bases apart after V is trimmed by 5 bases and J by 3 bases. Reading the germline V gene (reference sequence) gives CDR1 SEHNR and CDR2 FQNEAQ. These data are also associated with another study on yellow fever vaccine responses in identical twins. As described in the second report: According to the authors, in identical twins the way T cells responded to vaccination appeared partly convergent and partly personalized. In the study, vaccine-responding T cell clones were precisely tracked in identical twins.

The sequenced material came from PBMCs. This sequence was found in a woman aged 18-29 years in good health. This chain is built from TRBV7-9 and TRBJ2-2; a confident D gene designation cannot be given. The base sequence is TGTGCCAGCAGCGCCGGTGACGGCGTCGACACCGGGGAGCTGTTTTTT. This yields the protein CASSAGDGVDTGELFF.